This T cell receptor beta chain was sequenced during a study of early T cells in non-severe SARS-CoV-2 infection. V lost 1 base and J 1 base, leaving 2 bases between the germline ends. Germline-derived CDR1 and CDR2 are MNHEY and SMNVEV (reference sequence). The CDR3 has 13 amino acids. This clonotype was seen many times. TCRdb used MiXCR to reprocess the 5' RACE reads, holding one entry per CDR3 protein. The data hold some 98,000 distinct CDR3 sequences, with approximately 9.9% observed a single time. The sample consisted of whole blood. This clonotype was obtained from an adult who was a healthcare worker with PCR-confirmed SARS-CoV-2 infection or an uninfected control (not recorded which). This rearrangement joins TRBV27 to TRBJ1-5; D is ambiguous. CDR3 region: CASSLWSNQPQHF. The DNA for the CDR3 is TGTGCCAGCAGTTTATGGAGCAATCAGCCCCAGCATTTT.